A single sample is the source of the 30 T cell receptor beta chains below, sequenced in a study of blood T cell repertoires in COVID-19. Clones were sequenced by immunoSEQ multiplex PCR, and TCRdb holds only the in-frame ones, with some missing. Of 95,000 to 120,000 clones in the sample, roughly 84% were seen once. The sequencing input was peripheral blood. The receptor set was obtained from a woman in her 70s who had recovered from COVID-19.

The V and J genes are TRBV4-3 and TRBJ2-2, with TRBD2 identical over 9 bases. Germline assignment: CDR1 LGHNA and CDR2 YSLEER. This CDR3 has 16 residues. V lost 1 base and J lost 7; bases outside the gene matches: 7. The CDR3 DNA sequence: TGCGCCAGCAGCCAAGGTGGCGGGGGGGCCGGCGGGGAGCTGTTTTTT. Amino acid sequence: CASSQGGGGAGGELFF.

The V gene is TRBV24-1, the J gene TRBJ2-2, with 8 bases aligning to TRBD1. With 8 bases clipped from V and 3 bases from J, the junction kept 7 bases outside the gene matches. CDR1 and CDR2 (germline): KGHDR, SFDVKD. The CDR3 has 15 residues. This CDR3 reads CATTPGGRYTGELFF. CDR3 nucleotides: TGTGCCACCACCCCAGGGGGCAGGTACACCGGGGAGCTGTTTTTT.

The chain couples TRBV5-4 to TRBJ2-2, with TRBD1 matching over 7 bases. The germline gives CDR1 SGHNT, CDR2 YYREEE (reference sequence). The CDR3 consists of 15 residues. The J segment lost 6 bases and the V segment lost 2 bases, leaving 7 bases of the junction unmatched. CDR3 nucleotide sequence: TGTGCCAGCAGCTTAAGCCAGGGGGAATCCGGGGAGCTGTTTTTT. Translated, it gives CASSLSQGESGELFF.

The chain is built from TRBV18 and TRBJ2-3, with 8 bases that match TRBD1. The CDR3 totals 15 residues. V shed 3 bases and J 3 bases; nucleotides not matched to a gene: 5. Germline-derived CDR1 and CDR2 are KGHSH and LQKENI. The CDR3 here is CASSPGQVTTDTQYF. DNA of the CDR3: TGTGCCAGCTCACCGGGACAGGTTACGACAGATACGCAGTATTTT.

This clone was counted between two and nine times. The chain carries TRBV10-3 and TRBJ1-1; 9 positions match TRBD1. The CDR3 runs 14 residues. V was clipped by 1 base and J by 7 bases; unmatched bases: 4. Germline assignment: CDR1 ENHRY and CDR2 SYGVKD. In DNA form, the CDR3 reads TGTGCCATCAGTGAGTGGGACAGGGAACTTGAAGCTTTCTTT. Translating gives CAISEWDRELEAFF.

The gene calls are TRBV28 and TRBJ2-7; 8 bases are a match to TRBD1. The CDR3 is made up of 14 amino acids. Germline loops: CDR1 MDHEN, CDR2 SYDVKM. Trimming at V came to 5 bases and at J to 4 bases, leaving 7 bases not matched to a gene. The chain's CDR3 is CASSPRTGKYEQYF. In DNA form, the CDR3 reads TGTGCCAGCAGTCCCCGGACAGGGAAGTACGAGCAGTACTTC. Drawing the rest from reference TRBV28 and TRBJ2-7, the complete variable domain is DVKVTQSSRYLVKRTGEKVFLECVQDMDHENMFWYRQDPGLGLRLIYFSYDVKMKEKGDIPEGYSVSREKKERFSLILESASTNQTSMYLCASSPRTGKYEQYFGPGTRLTVT.

This clone has only one observation. V usage is TRBV28 and J usage is TRBJ1-3, with TRBD1 matching over 9 bases. In germline, CDR1 is MDHEN, CDR2 SYDVKM. This CDR3 has 13 amino acids. Germline trimming cut 6 bases from V and 4 bases from J; bases unmatched to any gene: 1. The CDR3 nucleotides read TGTGCCAGCAGGGGACAGGGAGGAAACACCATATATTTT. The encoded protein is CASRGQGGNTIYF.

The chain joins TRBV9 to TRBJ2-1; 11 bases align to TRBD2. V gave up 4 bases and J gave up 1 base; unmatched junction bases: 1. Germline V CDR1 and CDR2: SGDLS, YYNGEE. The CDR3 has 15 amino acids. The CDR3 spells CASSTSGSSYNEQFF. The CDR3 DNA is TGTGCCAGCAGCACTAGCGGGAGTTCCTACAATGAGCAGTTCTTC.

The chain joins TRBV28 to TRBJ1-2; no firm D call. Germline assignment: CDR1 MDHEN and CDR2 SYDVKM. This CDR3 has 14 amino acids. Trimming removed 4 bases from V and 4 bases from J, with 13 bases in between. CDR3 loop: CASSSSLESYGYTF. As DNA, the CDR3 is TGTGCCAGCAGTTCCTCCCTCGAGAGCTATGGCTACACCTTC.

V is TRBV28 and J is TRBJ2-7; the match to TRBD1 covers 8 bases. With V trimmed by 11 bases and J by 1 base, 7 bases remained unmatched. Germline assignment: CDR1 MDHEN and CDR2 SYDVKM. The CDR3 sequence is 13 residues long. DNA of the CDR3: TGTGCCGCTGGGGACAGGCGATCCTACGAGCAGTACTTC. It translates to CAAGDRRSYEQYF. The full variable domain, its missing parts supplied by reference TRBV28 and TRBJ2-7, is DVKVTQSSRYLVKRTGEKVFLECVQDMDHENMFWYRQDPGLGLRLIYFSYDVKMKEKGDIPEGYSVSREKKERFSLILESASTNQTSMYLCAAGDRRSYEQYFGPGTRLTVT.

The chain uses TRBV6-1 and TRBJ1-2, with a weak D call TRBD1 (6 bases). Trimming cost V 1 base and J 4 bases, with 10 bases left between them. CDR1 is MNHNS and CDR2 is SASEGT in the germline V gene. The CDR3 consists of 14 residues. CDR3 nucleotide sequence: TGTGCCAGCAGTGAAGGGGTCAGGGGCTATGGCTACACCTTC. Its translation is CASSEGVRGYGYTF.

The chain joins TRBV5-1 to TRBJ2-3, with 11 nucleotides matching TRBD2. CDR1 and CDR2 (germline): SGHRS, YFSETQ. The junction had 8 bases not matched to a gene; V was cut back by 2 bases and J by 6 bases. This CDR3 is built from 16 residues. CDR3 sequence: CASSLLAGVLADTQYF. CDR3 sequence (DNA): TGCGCCAGCAGCTTACTAGCGGGGGTTTTGGCGGATACGCAGTATTTT.

DNA of the CDR3: TGCGCCAGCAGCTTGGGGACAGGGGGGAATGAAAAACTGTTTTTT. This translates into CASSLGTGGNEKLFF. The chain combines TRBV5-1 with TRBJ1-4; 10 bases map to TRBD1. The CDR3 is made up of 15 amino acids. V shed 0 bases and J 5 bases; nucleotides not matched to a gene: 1. CDR1 SGHRS and CDR2 YFSETQ come from the germline V gene.

The chain has TRBV7-2 and TRBJ2-7; 7 bases are shared with TRBD2. The ends lost 3 bases at V and 2 bases at J; junction bases unmatched: 16. This CDR3 contains 18 residues. Germline V gene sequence: CDR1 SGHTA, CDR2 FQGNSA. The CDR3 nucleotides read TGTGCCAGCAGCTTTTATCTCGCGGGAGATGGGTGGGCCTACGAGCAGTACTTC. Amino acid sequence: CASSFYLAGDGWAYEQYF. The whole variable domain, filled in from reference TRBV7-2 and TRBJ2-7, reads GAGVSQSPSNKVTEKGKDVELRCDPISGHTALYWYRQSLGQGLEFLIYFQGNSAPDKSGLPSDRFSAERTGGSVSTLTIQRTQQEDSAVYLCASSFYLAGDGWAYEQYFGPGTRLTVT.

The DNA of the CDR3 is TGTGCCAGCAGAACAGGGTACCATCAGCCCCAGCATTTT. Amino acids: CASRTGYHQPQHF. This sequence joins TRBV12-3 or TRBV12-4 and TRBJ1-5, with D maybe TRBD1 (6 bases). The length of the CDR3 is 13 residues. The ends were cut back, 6 bases at V and 5 bases at J, with 11 bases in the middle.

The chain employs TRBV5-6 and TRBJ2-2; tentatively, D is TRBD2 (6 bases). This CDR3 spans 16 amino acids. V was clipped by 6 bases and J by 3 bases, with 18 bases between them. The germline V gene has CDR1 SGHDT and CDR2 YYEEEE. For the CDR3, the DNA is TGTGCCAGCACCCCGGACCGGGGAGGTTACACCGGGGAGCTGTTTTTT. Translation: CASTPDRGGYTGELFF.

V usage is TRBV7-2 and J usage is TRBJ1-3; perhaps TRBD1 as D (5 bases). This CDR3 spans 14 amino acids. Looked up from germline, CDR1 is SGHTA and CDR2 is FQGNSA. V was pared by 5 bases and J by 2 bases, with 10 bases between. CDR3: CASSLGTPGNTIYF. The CDR3 DNA reads TGTGCCAGCAGCCTCGGGACTCCTGGAAACACCATATATTTT.

The CDR3 is CASSIGQYSSGANVLTF. The CDR3 DNA reads TGTGCCAGTAGTATTGGACAGTACAGCTCTGGGGCCAACGTCCTGACTTTC. The chain carries TRBV19 and TRBJ2-6; D perhaps matches TRBD1 (6 bases). The CDR3 extends over 17 amino acids. Trimming pared 3 bases from V and 0 bases from J, leaving 12 bases between. CDR1 is LNHDA, CDR2 SQIVND, per germline (reference sequence).

The genes are TRBV6-2 or TRBV6-3 and TRBJ2-1; D gene unclear. This CDR3 is built from 15 residues. Between the trimmed V and J ends, which lost 6 bases and 4 bases, there was a span of 16 bases. Germline loops: CDR1 MNHEY, CDR2 SVGEGT. In DNA form, the CDR3 reads TGTGCCAGCAGCCCACCCGAAACCGGTTACAATGAGCAGTTCTTC. Its protein is CASSPPETGYNEQFF.

This sequence joins TRBV5-6 and TRBJ2-7, with 9 bases lining up with TRBD1. There are 15 residues in the CDR3. The J segment lost 6 bases and the V segment lost 3 bases, leaving 10 bases of the junction unmatched. Germline CDR1 is SGHDT and CDR2 is YYEEEE. The CDR3 nucleotides read TGTGCCAGCAGCTGGGGACAGGGTTCCATGGTCGAGCAGTACTTC. This translates into CASSWGQGSMVEQYF.

The chain couples TRBV18 to TRBJ2-1, with 7 bases lining up with TRBD2. CDR1 and CDR2 (germline): KGHSH, LQKENI. This CDR3 spans 14 amino acids. Losses at the gene ends were 2 bases for V and 6 bases for J; bases not matched to a gene: 4. The CDR3: CASSPNLAVNEQFF. CDR3 sequence (DNA): TGTGCCAGCTCACCAAACCTAGCGGTCAATGAGCAGTTCTTC.

The J gene is TRBJ2-3, the V gene TRBV7-3; weak D call: TRBD2 (6 bases). CDR1 is SGHTA, CDR2 FQGTGA, per germline. The CDR3 contains 15 residues. V was cut by 5 bases and J by 9 bases, with 21 bases left in between. CDR3 nucleotides: TGTGCCAGCAGCCCTCATGGGGGGATCCTCTTCACGCAGTATTTT. Translated, it gives CASSPHGGILFTQYF.

The rearrangement links TRBV5-1 to TRBJ1-1; the match to TRBD1 covers 10 bases. This CDR3 comprises 15 residues. Germline V gene sequence: CDR1 SGHRS, CDR2 YFSETQ. V lost 4 bases to trimming and J lost 3 bases; unmatched junction nucleotides: 6. The CDR3 loop is CASSLEGQGYTEAFF. DNA for the CDR3: TGCGCCAGCAGCCTAGAGGGACAGGGGTACACTGAAGCTTTCTTT. Variable domain in full (rest from reference TRBV5-1 and TRBJ1-1): KAGVTQTPRYLIKTRGQQVTLSCSPISGHRSVSWYQQTPGQGLQFLFEYFSETQRNKGNFPGRFSGRQFSNSRSEMNVSTLELGDSALYLCASSLEGQGYTEAFFGQGTRLTVV.

V usage is TRBV7-2 and J usage is TRBJ2-4; possible D gene TRBD2, 6 bases. V dropped 5 bases and J dropped 0 bases, with 14 bases sitting between them. Per germline, CDR1 SGHTA and CDR2 FQGNSA. CDR3 length: 16 amino acids. The CDR3 spells CASSQTGGLAKNIQYF. For the CDR3, the DNA is TGTGCCAGCAGCCAGACCGGGGGTCTAGCCAAAAACATTCAGTACTTC.

This chain connects TRBV6-6 to TRBJ2-2, with TRBD2 identical over 8 bases. Germline CDR1 reads MNHNY; CDR2 reads SVGAGI (reference sequence). CDR3 size: 15 residues. V lost 5 bases and J lost 0; bases outside the gene matches: 2. CDR3 coding DNA: TGTGCCAGCAGTCCCGGGGGGGCGAACACCGGGGAGCTGTTTTTT. Residues: CASSPGGANTGELFF.

This sequence joins TRBV21-1 and TRBJ1-2; TRBD1 was called by the table and not checked on the DNA. TRBV21-1 is marked as a pseudogene. This CDR3 has 14 amino acids. The CDR3 sequence: CASSKGTGVCGYTF. Here the CDR3 DNA reads TGTGCCAGCAGCAAAGGGACAGGGGTATGTGGCTACACCTTC.

CDR3: CASSLARADRNYGYTF. In DNA, the CDR3 is TGTGCCAGCAGCTTGGCCAGGGCAGACCGTAACTATGGCTACACCTTC. The chain links TRBV5-8 to TRBJ1-2, with D tentatively TRBD1 (5 bases). Trimming shortened V by 0 bases and J by 1 base, and 13 bases separated the two germline ends. CDR1 SGHTS and CDR2 YDEGEE come from the germline V gene. CDR3 length: 16 amino acids.

V usage is TRBV7-2 and J usage is TRBJ2-7, with 10 bases lining up with TRBD2. Germline V gene sequence: CDR1 SGHTA, CDR2 FQGNSA. V was pared by 2 bases and J by 3 bases, with 1 base of the junction left unmatched. The CDR3 totals 14 residues. For the CDR3, the DNA is TGTGCCAGCAGCTTACGACTAGCGGGCTACGAGCAGTACTTC. Translating it yields CASSLRLAGYEQYF.

This chain connects TRBV18 to TRBJ2-3, with D unclear. Germline CDR1 KGHSH, CDR2 LQKENI. V lost 3 bases, J lost 6 bases, and 10 bases lay in between. This CDR3 spans 13 amino acids. This CDR3 reads CASSPNREDTQYF. In DNA, the CDR3 is TGTGCCAGCTCACCCAACCGAGAGGATACGCAGTATTTT.

The gene calls are TRBV9 and TRBJ1-1; a weak D match, TRBD1 (5 bases). V shed 3 bases and J shed 6 bases, with 9 bases lying between them. The CDR3 runs to 12 residues. The germline V gene has CDR1 SGDLS and CDR2 YYNGEE. The CDR3 sequence is CASSGGRSEAFF. Here the CDR3 DNA reads TGTGCCAGCAGCGGGGGCCGCTCTGAAGCTTTCTTT.